The clone carrying this T cell receptor beta chain came up a few times. This sample is part of a study of PD-1 blockade in classical Hodgkin lymphoma. Every patient was affected by relapse after autologous stem cell transplantation, while exposure to brentuximab vedotin was not uniform. Assay: immunoSEQ multiplex PCR; the TCRdb copy retains only in-frame clones and omits some. The repertoire holds more than 25,000 clones, approximately 70% seen once, with around 4.2% in the top ten. The ends were cut back, 7 bases at V and 0 bases at J, with 7 bases in the middle. The CDR3 loop spans 12 amino acids. CDR1 is SNHLY, CDR2 FYNNEI, per germline.

The source is a human donor with classical Hodgkin lymphoma. The input for sequencing was peripheral blood mononuclear cells (PBMCs), taken before the second cycle of nivolumab. The chain uses TRBV2 and TRBJ2-7; the D is unclear. In DNA form, the CDR3 reads TGTGCCAGCACTGACCACTCCTACGAGCAGTACTTC. Its translation is CASTDHSYEQYF.